The sequence of this T cell receptor beta chain was determined in a study of T cells in Graves' hyperthyroidism and ophthalmopathy. Exclusions: uncontrolled infection, other autoimmune disease, pregnancy, lactation. Clinical symptoms, serum thyroxine and TRAb, thyroid ultrasound and orbital computed tomography were used for the diagnoses. This CDR3 comprises 16 residues. V was clipped by 4 bases and J by 2 bases; unmatched bases: 9. CDR1 SGDLS and CDR2 YYNGEE come from the germline V gene. This clonotype was seen repeatedly, ten times or more. Amplification of TCR beta CDR3 regions used RNA as the template. A first-round RT-PCR of the TCR CDR3 used the HTBI primer set. MiXCR, run by TCRdb on the multiplex PCR reads, gives a single entry per CDR3 protein. The sample gives just under 750,000 distinct CDR3 sequences, approximately 36% of which show up once; around a third is in the top ten.

The sequenced sample was blood. The receptor comes from a woman aged 35 to 49 with Graves' hyperthyroidism. The chain is built from TRBV9 and TRBJ1-3, with 7 positions matching TRBD1. CDR3 protein: CASSNSQRGPGNTIYF. CDR3 nucleotides: TGTGCCAGCAGCAATTCCCAGAGGGGGCCTGGAAACACCATATATTTT.